Each of the 27 T cell receptor beta chains below was sequenced from the same sample in a study of CD8 T cells in Susac syndrome. When the RNA was reverse transcribed, random hexamers were used with an input of roughly 0.5 to 1 ug. TCRdb re-called the immunoSEQ multiplex PCR reads with MiXCR, one entry per CDR3 protein. The data hold about 120,000 distinct CDR3 sequences, with roughly 95% observed a single time. Sequencing input: CD4+ T cells from PBMCs. Source of these receptors: a human donor with Susac syndrome.

The CDR3 region has the DNA TGTGCCAGCAGTCCCCAGATCGGGCTGGGCAATCAGCCCCAGCATTTT. It encodes CASSPQIGLGNQPQHF. The V and J genes are TRBV12-3 or TRBV12-4 and TRBJ1-5; D is unresolved. Between the trimmed V and J ends, which lost 5 bases and 2 bases, there was a span of 16 bases. The CDR3 is 16 residues long.

V is TRBV29-1 and J is TRBJ1-1; D is ambiguous. Looked up from germline, CDR1 is SQVTM and CDR2 is ANQGSEA. The CDR3 length is 12 residues. V lost 2 bases to trimming and J lost 0 bases, with 4 bases between them. Written as DNA, the CDR3 is TGCAGCGTTGAAAGGATGAACACTGAAGCTTTCTTT. It codes for CSVERMNTEAFF.

The V gene is TRBV4-1, the J gene TRBJ2-7; TRBD1 matches 10 bases. CDR3 length: 14 amino acids. Germline CDR1 is MGHRA and CDR2 is YSYEKL. The trim removed 3 bases at V and 1 base at J, leaving 0 bases unmatched. The CDR3 sequence: CASSQGQGSYEQYF. For the CDR3, the DNA is TGCGCCAGCAGCCAGGGACAGGGGTCCTACGAGCAGTACTTC.

CDR3 in amino acids: CSARGSAGGTLEQFF. The CDR3 DNA follows: TGCAGTGCTAGAGGGAGCGCGGGAGGGACGTTAGAGCAGTTCTTC. V is TRBV20-1 and J is TRBJ2-1; 9 nucleotides align to TRBD2. The V and J ends lost 1 base and 10 bases, in that order; junction bases with no gene match: 11. Per the germline V gene, CDR1 is DFQATT and CDR2 is SNEGSKA (reference sequence). The CDR3 is 15 amino acids.

J is TRBJ1-2 and V is TRBV6-5; D not resolved. The CDR3 loop spans 14 amino acids. CDR1 and CDR2 (germline): MNHEY, SVGAGI. Trimming removed 0 bases at V and 4 bases at J, with 9 bases between. The CDR3: CASSYSMGFYGYTF. The CDR3 DNA reads as TGTGCCAGCAGTTACTCGATGGGGTTCTATGGCTACACCTTC.

The chain recombines TRBV12-3 or TRBV12-4 with TRBJ2-7; D unclear. Deletions cut 8 bases from V and 3 bases from J, with 11 bases between. The CDR3 covers 12 residues. This chain's CDR3 is CASEGLGYEQYF. Written as DNA, the CDR3 is TGTGCCAGCGAAGGCTTAGGCTACGAGCAGTACTTC.

V gene TRBV4-1 combines with J gene TRBJ1-2; D not resolved. CDR1 and CDR2 (germline): MGHRA, YSYEKL. There are 14 residues in the CDR3. Trimming cost V 0 bases and J 0 bases, with 5 bases left between them. The chain's CDR3 is CASSQEGANYGYTF. As DNA, the CDR3 is TGCGCCAGCAGCCAAGAAGGAGCTAACTATGGCTACACCTTC.

The chain uses TRBV30 and TRBJ1-1; D is ambiguous. V shed 0 bases and J shed 1 base, with 6 bases lying between them. CDR1 and CDR2 from the germline V gene are GTSNPN and SVGIG (reference sequence). The length of the CDR3 is 13 residues. The CDR3 nucleotides are TGTGCCTGGAGTGTATTGAGGAACACTGAAGCTTTCTTT. Translation gives CAWSVLRNTEAFF.

The chain carries TRBV20-1 and TRBJ2-7, with 11 bases identical to TRBD2. J lost 4 bases, V lost 5 bases, and 7 bases had no gene match. Germline CDR1 reads DFQATT; CDR2 reads SNEGSKA (reference sequence). The CDR3 is made up of 14 amino acids. The chain's CDR3 is CSADSGRAGYEQYF. Here the CDR3 DNA reads TGCAGTGCTGATAGCGGGAGGGCCGGGTACGAGCAGTACTTC.

The rearrangement joins TRBV19 to TRBJ1-2; D possibly corresponds to TRBD1 (6 bases). Germline V lookup: CDR1 LNHDA, CDR2 SQIVND (reference sequence). This CDR3 has 13 residues. Trimming pared 10 bases from V and 10 bases from J, leaving 22 bases between. CDR3 bases: TGTGCCATCCGGAGCCGGCAGGGGTTGGTCTACACCTTC. Amino acids: CAIRSRQGLVYTF.

This chain links TRBV25-1 with TRBJ1-2; unclear D gene. Trimming stripped 8 bases from V and 2 bases from J, with 12 bases between. Per the germline V gene, CDR1 is MGHDK and CDR2 is SYGVNS. The CDR3 has 13 residues. The CDR3 nucleotides read TGTGCCAGCCTATCAGACTCGAACTATGGCTACACCTTC. It specifies CASLSDSNYGYTF.

Concerning this clonotype: A junction boundary mismatches the germline segment, possibly from a read error. This chain links TRBV3-1 with TRBJ1-2; D is unresolved. Germline lookup yields CDR1 LGHDT and CDR2 YNNKEL (reference sequence). There are 13 residues in the CDR3. CDR3 protein: CASSQGDLGGYTF. DNA of the CDR3: TGTGCCAGCAGTCAAGGAGATTTAGGGGGCTACACCTTC.

The chain has TRBV9 and TRBJ2-3, with 9 bases fitting TRBD2. The J segment lost 3 bases and the V segment lost 1 base, leaving 6 bases of the junction unmatched. The CDR3 has 16 amino acids. Germline V gives CDR1 SGDLS, CDR2 YYNGEE. The DNA of the CDR3 is TGTGCCAGCAGCGTAAGCGCCCTAGCGGGAACAGATACGCAGTATTTT. Translated, it gives CASSVSALAGTDTQYF.

This clonotype is a singleton in its sample. The chain couples TRBV29-1 to TRBJ1-1; TRBD1 aligns across 8 bases. The V and J ends lost 7 bases and 0 bases, in that order; junction bases with no gene match: 10. The CDR3 is 15 residues long. The germline V gene has CDR1 SQVTM and CDR2 ANQGSEA. CDR3 bases: TGCAGCGGTAGGGGGGCAGGGGGCCTGAACACTGAAGCTTTCTTT. Residues: CSGRGAGGLNTEAFF.

This chain connects TRBV11-2 to TRBJ2-7, with D possibly TRBD2 on 5 matching bases. Trimming left V 4 bases short and J 5 bases short, with 18 bases between. Germline V CDR1 and CDR2: SGHAT, FQNNGV. This CDR3 has 15 amino acids. The CDR3 loop is CASSSGAGTINEQYF. CDR3 nucleotide sequence: TGTGCCAGCAGCTCTGGCGCGGGTACTATAAACGAGCAGTACTTC.

This chain joins TRBV5-6 and TRBJ2-6; the D is unclear. Trimming cost V 2 bases and J 2 bases, with 11 bases left between them. This CDR3 spans 16 amino acids. Per the germline V gene, CDR1 is SGHDT and CDR2 is YYEEEE. The CDR3 DNA reads TGTGCCAGCAGCTTCCAGGACCATACTGGGGCCAACGTCCTGACTTTC. This gives the protein CASSFQDHTGANVLTF.

This chain joins TRBV28 and TRBJ1-5, with D hard to call. The length of the CDR3 is 12 residues. The germline V gene has CDR1 MDHEN and CDR2 SYDVKM. V was cut by 6 bases and J by 7 bases, with 10 bases left in between. Here the CDR3 DNA reads TGTGCCAGCAGCCCAGGCGGACAGCCCCAGCATTTT. Translated, it gives CASSPGGQPQHF.

Only a few counts were recorded for this clonotype. The chain combines TRBV5-1 with TRBJ2-3, with D unresolved. Germline lookup yields CDR1 SGHRS and CDR2 YFSETQ. The V end was cut by 0 bases, the J end by 1 base, with 12 bases between. The CDR3 runs 16 residues. CDR3 bases: TGCGCCAGCAGCTTGGTGGCAGGTCCCGGCACAGATACGCAGTATTTT. Encoded protein: CASSLVAGPGTDTQYF.

The chain has TRBV15 and TRBJ2-3, with 7 bases that match TRBD2. Looked up from germline, CDR1 is LNHNV and CDR2 is YYDKDF (reference sequence). V trimming: 1 base; J trimming: 9 bases; junction bases outside the gene matches: 13. There are 16 residues in the CDR3. DNA of the CDR3: TGTGCCACCAGCAGAGTTGTACTAGCGCCTGGGGGGACGCAGTATTTT. Translated, it gives CATSRVVLAPGGTQYF.

The V gene is TRBV7-9, the J gene TRBJ1-1; TRBD1 matches 8 bases. Germline V lookup: CDR1 SEHNR, CDR2 FQNEAQ (reference sequence). This CDR3 is 15 amino acids long. J gave up 1 base and V 5 bases, and 6 bases lay outside the gene matches. The CDR3: CASSRAGTGNTEAFF. CDR3 nucleotide sequence: TGTGCCAGCAGCCGAGCAGGGACAGGGAACACTGAAGCTTTCTTT.

The chain employs TRBV30 and TRBJ1-1; D perhaps matches TRBD1 (6 bases). Trimming took off 4 bases at V and 6 bases at J, with 12 bases between the two ends. There are 12 residues in the CDR3. Germline V gene lookup returns CDR1 GTSNPN and CDR2 SVGIG (reference sequence). The CDR3 DNA sequence: TGTGCCTGGACCACAGGGAGGGCTGAAGCTTTCTTT. Its translation is CAWTTGRAEAFF.

The V and J genes are TRBV5-6 and TRBJ1-5; 7 bases are a match to TRBD1. CDR1 and CDR2 from the germline V gene are SGHDT and YYEEEE. V was pared by 5 bases and J by 0 bases, with 8 bases of the junction left unmatched. CDR3 length equals 16 residues. CDR3 coding DNA: TGTGCCAGCAGTTTACAGGGGTTCTCTAGCAATCAGCCCCAGCATTTT. Amino acids: CASSLQGFSSNQPQHF.

The chain has TRBV12-3 or TRBV12-4 and TRBJ2-1, with D possibly called TRBD1 or TRBD2 (6 bases each). V shed 5 bases and J shed 3 bases, with 11 bases lying between them. The CDR3 covers 14 residues. The CDR3 DNA follows: TGTGCCAGCAGTCAACAGGGAGGCTACAATGAGCAGTTCTTC. Translation: CASSQQGGYNEQFF.

This chain uses TRBV4-3 with TRBJ2-2, with D possibly matching TRBD2 (5 bases). With 0 bases removed from V and 2 bases from J, the gap between germline ends came to 13 bases. Germline V gene lookup returns CDR1 LGHNA and CDR2 YSLEER. The CDR3 totals 17 residues. The CDR3 loop reads CASSQDLAPLNTGELFF. Here the CDR3 DNA reads TGCGCCAGCAGCCAAGATCTAGCTCCCCTTAACACCGGGGAGCTGTTTTTT.

This chain links TRBV4-2 with TRBJ2-6; 10 positions match TRBD2. Germline V CDR1 and CDR2: LGHNA, YNFKEQ. J gave up 2 bases and V 1 base, and 11 bases lay outside the gene matches. The CDR3 contains 20 residues. DNA for the CDR3: TGTGCCAGCAGCCAAGTCCGTCTAGCGGGAGTGGTGCCTGGGGCCAACGTCCTGACTTTC. Its protein is CASSQVRLAGVVPGANVLTF.

The rearrangement joins TRBV5-6 to TRBJ1-2; 11 bases agree with TRBD1. The ends lost 2 bases at V and 2 bases at J; junction bases unmatched: 5. Per the germline V gene, CDR1 is SGHDT and CDR2 is YYEEEE. The CDR3 runs 16 residues. Here the CDR3 reads CASSFRGTGGNYGYTF. The CDR3 DNA sequence: TGTGCCAGCAGCTTCCGCGGGACAGGGGGGAACTATGGCTACACCTTC.

V and J are TRBV7-3 and TRBJ2-1, with TRBD2 as a possible D gene (6 bases). The CDR3 consists of 15 residues. V lost 5 bases, J lost 10 bases, and 21 bases lay in between. CDR1 SGHTA and CDR2 FQGTGA come from the germline V gene. This chain's CDR3 is CASSPRTRGNGEQFF. The CDR3, as DNA: TGTGCCAGCAGCCCGCGGACCCGGGGGAACGGGGAGCAGTTCTTC.